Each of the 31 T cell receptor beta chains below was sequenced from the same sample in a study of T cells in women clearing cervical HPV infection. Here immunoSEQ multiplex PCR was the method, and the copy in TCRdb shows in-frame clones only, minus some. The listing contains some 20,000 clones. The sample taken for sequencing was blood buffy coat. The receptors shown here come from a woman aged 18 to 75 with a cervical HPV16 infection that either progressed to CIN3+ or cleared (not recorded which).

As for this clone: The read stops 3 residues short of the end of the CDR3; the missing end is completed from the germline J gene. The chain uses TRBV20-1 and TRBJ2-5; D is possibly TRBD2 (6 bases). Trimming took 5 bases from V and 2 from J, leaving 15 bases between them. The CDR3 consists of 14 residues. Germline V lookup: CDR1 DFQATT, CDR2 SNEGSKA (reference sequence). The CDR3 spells CSAHRGLGQETQYF. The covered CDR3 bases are TGCAGTGCTCATAGGGGACTTGGGCAAGAGACC.

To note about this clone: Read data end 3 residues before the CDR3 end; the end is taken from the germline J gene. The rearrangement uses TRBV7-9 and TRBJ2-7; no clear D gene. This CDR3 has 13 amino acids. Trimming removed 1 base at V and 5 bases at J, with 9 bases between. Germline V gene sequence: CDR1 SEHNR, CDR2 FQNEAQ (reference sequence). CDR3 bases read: TGTGCCAGCAGCTTAGATCGGGTGAACGAG. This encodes CASSLDRVNE. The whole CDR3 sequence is CASSLDRVNEQYF.

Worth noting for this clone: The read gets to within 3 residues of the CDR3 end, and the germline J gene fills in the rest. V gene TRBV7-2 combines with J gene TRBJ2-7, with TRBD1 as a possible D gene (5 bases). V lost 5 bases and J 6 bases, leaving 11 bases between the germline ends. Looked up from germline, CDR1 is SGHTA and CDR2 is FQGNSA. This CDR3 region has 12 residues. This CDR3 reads CASSPVGLEQYF. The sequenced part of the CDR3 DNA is TGTGCCAGCAGCCCGGTGGGGCTCGAG.

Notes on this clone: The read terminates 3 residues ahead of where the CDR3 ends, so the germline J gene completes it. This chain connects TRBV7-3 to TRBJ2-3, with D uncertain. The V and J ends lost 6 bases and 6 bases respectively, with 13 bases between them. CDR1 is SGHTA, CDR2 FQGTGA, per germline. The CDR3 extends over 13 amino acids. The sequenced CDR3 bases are TGTGCCAGCAGTCCCTCCCCTAGGGATACG. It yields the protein CASSPSPRDT. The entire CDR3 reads CASSPSPRDTQYF.

The covered CDR3 bases are TGTGCCAGCAGCTTAGATTGGGCAGCTGGATCACCC. Residues: CASSLDWAAGSP. The full CDR3 protein reads CASSLDWAAGSPLHF. This rearrangement joins TRBV11-2 to TRBJ1-6; D not resolved. The missing CDR3 end, 3 residues past where the read stops, is filled in from the germline J gene. Trimming stripped 0 bases from V and 10 bases from J, with 13 bases between. This CDR3 has 15 amino acids. The germline V gene encodes CDR1 SGHAT and CDR2 FQNNGV. Full variable domain (outside the CDR3, taken from reference TRBV11-2 and TRBJ1-6): EAGVAQSPRYKIIEKRQSVAFWCNPISGHATLYWYQQILGQGPKLLIQFQNNGVVDDSQLPKDRFSAERLKGVDSTLKIQPAKLEDSAVYLCASSLDWAAGSPLHFGNGTRLTVT.

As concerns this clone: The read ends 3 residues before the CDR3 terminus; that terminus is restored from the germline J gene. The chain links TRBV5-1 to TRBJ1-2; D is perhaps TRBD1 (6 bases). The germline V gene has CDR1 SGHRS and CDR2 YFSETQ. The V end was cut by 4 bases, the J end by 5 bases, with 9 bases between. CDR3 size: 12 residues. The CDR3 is CASSTQGYGYTF. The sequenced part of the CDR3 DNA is TGCGCCAGCAGCACCCAGGGGTATGGC.

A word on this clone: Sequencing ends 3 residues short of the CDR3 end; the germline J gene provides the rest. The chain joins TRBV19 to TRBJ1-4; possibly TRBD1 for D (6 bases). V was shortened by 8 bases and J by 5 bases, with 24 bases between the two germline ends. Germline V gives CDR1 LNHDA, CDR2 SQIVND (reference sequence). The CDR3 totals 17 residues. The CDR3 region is CASQELNFGGANEKLFF. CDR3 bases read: TGTGCCAGTCAGGAACTGAATTTTGGGGGGGCGAATGAAAAA.

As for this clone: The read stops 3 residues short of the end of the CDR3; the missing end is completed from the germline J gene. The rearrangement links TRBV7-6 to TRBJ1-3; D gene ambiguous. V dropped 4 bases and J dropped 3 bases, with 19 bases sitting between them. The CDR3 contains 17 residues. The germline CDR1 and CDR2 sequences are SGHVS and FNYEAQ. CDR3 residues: CASSSLIHASSGNTIYF. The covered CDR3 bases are TGTGCCAGCAGCTCCCTCATCCACGCCTCTAGTGGAAACACC.

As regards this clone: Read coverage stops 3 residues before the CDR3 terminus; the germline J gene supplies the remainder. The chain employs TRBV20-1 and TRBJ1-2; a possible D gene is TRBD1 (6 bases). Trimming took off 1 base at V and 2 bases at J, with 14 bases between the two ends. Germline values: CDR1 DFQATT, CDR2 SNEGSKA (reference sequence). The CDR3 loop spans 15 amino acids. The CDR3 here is CSARGVSGDNYGYTF. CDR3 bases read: TGCAGTGCTAGAGGAGTCTCAGGGGACAACTATGGC.

Here the CDR3 reads CAWRRGSGNTIYF. CDR3 DNA (partial): TGTGCCTGGAGGAGGGGTTCTGGAAACACC. The chain joins TRBV30 to TRBJ1-3, with a weak D call TRBD1 (5 bases). The read ends 3 residues early relative to the CDR3; the germline J gene fills the gap. The CDR3 has 13 residues. The germline V and J ends were trimmed by 3 bases and 1 base, with 7 bases remaining between them. The germline V gene encodes CDR1 GTSNPN and CDR2 SVGIG (reference sequence).

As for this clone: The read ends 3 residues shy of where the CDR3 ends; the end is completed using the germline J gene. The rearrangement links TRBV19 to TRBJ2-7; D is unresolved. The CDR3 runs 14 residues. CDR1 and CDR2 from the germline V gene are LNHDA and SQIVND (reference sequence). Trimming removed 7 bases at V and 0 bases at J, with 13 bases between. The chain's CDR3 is CASTPSWASYEQYF. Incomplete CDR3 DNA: TGTGCCAGTACCCCCAGTTGGGCCTCCTACGAG.

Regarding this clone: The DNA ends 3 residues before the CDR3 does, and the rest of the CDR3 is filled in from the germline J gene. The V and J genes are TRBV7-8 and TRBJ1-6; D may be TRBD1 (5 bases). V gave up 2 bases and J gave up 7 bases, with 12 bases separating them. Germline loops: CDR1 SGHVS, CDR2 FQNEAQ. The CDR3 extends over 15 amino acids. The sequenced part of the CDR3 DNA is TGTGCCAGCAGCTTACGAGGTCAGGGAAATTCACCC. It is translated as CASSLRGQGNSP. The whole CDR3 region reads CASSLRGQGNSPLHF. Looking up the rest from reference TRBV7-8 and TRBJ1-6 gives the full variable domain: GAGVSQSPRYKVAKRGQDVALRCDPISGHVSLFWYQQALGQGPEFLTYFQNEAQLDKSGLPSDRFFAERPEGSVSTLKIQRTQQEDSAVYLCASSLRGQGNSPLHFGNGTRLTVT.

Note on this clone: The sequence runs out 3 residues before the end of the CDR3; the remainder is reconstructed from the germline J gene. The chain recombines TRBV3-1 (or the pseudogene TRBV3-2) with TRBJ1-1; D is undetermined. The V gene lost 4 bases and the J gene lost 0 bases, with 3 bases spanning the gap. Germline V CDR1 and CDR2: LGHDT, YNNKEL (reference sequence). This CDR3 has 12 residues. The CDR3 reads CASSLMNTEAFF. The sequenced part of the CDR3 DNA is TGTGCCAGCAGCCTCATGAACACTGAA.

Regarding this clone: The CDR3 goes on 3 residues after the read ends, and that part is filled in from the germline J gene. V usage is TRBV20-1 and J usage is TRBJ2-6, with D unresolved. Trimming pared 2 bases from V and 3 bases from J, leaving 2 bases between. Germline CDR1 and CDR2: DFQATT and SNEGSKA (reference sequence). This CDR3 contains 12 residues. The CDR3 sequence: CSARRGANVLTF. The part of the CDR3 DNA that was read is TGCAGTGCTAGACGTGGGGCCAACGTC.

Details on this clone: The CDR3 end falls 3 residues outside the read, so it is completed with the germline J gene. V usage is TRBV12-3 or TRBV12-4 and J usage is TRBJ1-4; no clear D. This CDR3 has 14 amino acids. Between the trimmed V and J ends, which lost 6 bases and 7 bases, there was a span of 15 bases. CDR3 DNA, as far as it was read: TGTGCCAGCAGATTCGGGGAGGGAGGTGAAAAA. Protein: CASRFGEGGEK. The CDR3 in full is CASRFGEGGEKLFF.

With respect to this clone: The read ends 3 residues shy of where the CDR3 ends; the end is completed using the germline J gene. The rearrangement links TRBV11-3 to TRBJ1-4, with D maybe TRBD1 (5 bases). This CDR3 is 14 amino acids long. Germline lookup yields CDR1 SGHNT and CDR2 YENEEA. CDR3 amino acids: CASRSGAAGSPLFF. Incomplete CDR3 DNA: TGTGCCAGCAGAAGTGGGGCTGCGGGGTCACCA.

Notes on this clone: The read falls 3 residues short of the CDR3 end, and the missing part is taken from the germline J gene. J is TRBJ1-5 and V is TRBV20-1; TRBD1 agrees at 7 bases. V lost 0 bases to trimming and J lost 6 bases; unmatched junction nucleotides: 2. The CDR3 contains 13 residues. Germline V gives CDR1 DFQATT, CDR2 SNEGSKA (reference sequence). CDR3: CSAREQGIQPQHF. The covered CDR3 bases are TGCAGTGCTAGAGAACAGGGGATTCAGCCC.

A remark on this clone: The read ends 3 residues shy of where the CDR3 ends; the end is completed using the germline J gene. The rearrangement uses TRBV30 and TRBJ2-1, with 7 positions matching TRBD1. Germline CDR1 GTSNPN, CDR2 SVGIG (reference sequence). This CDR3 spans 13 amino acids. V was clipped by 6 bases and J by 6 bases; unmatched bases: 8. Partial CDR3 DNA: TGTGCCTGCCGGACAGGACCCGGCAATGAG. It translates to CACRTGPGNE. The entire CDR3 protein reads CACRTGPGNEQFF.

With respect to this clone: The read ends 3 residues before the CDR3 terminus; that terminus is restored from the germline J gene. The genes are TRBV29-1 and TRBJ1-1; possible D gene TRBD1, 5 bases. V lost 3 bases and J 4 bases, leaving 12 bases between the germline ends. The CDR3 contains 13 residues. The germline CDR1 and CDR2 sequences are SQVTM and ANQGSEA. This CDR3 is CSVDGGTFTEAFF. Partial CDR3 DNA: TGCAGCGTTGATGGGGGGACGTTCACTGAA.

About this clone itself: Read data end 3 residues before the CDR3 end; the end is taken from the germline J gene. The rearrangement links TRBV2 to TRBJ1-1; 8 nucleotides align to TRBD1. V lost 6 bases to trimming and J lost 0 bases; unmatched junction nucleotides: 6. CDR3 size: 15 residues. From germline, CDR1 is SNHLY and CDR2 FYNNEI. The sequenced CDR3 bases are TGTGCCAGCAGGGACAGGGTCCTTATGAACACTGAA. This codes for CASRDRVLMNTE. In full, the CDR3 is CASRDRVLMNTEAFF. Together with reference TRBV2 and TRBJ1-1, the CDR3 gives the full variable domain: EPEVTQTPSHQVTQMGQEVILRCVPISNHLYFYWYRQILGQKVEFLVSFYNNEISEKSEIFDDQFSVERPDGSNFTLKIRSTKLEDSAMYFCASRDRVLMNTEAFFGQGTRLTVV.

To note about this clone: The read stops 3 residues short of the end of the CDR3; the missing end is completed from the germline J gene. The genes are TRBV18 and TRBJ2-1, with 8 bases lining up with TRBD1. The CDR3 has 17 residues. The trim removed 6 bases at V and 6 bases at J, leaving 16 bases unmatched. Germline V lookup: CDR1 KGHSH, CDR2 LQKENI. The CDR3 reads CASSPFAGTGGSNEQFF. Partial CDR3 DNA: TGTGCCAGCTCCCCCTTCGCCGGGACAGGAGGGAGCAATGAG.

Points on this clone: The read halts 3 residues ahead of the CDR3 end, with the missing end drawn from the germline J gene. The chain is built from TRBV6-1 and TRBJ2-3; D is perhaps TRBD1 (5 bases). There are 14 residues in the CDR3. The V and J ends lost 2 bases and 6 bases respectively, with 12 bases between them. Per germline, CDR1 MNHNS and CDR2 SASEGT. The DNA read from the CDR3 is TGTGCCAGCAGTGAATCAGGGTTCCGGGATACG. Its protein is CASSESGFRDT. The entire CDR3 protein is CASSESGFRDTQYF.

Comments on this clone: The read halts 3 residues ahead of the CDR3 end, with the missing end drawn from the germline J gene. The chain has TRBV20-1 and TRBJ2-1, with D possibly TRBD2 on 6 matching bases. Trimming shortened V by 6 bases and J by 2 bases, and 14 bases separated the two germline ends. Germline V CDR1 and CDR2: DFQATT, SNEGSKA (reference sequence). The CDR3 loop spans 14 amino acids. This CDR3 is CSASRGFAYNEQFF. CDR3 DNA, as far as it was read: TGCAGTGCGAGTCGGGGGTTCGCCTACAATGAG.

CDR3 sequence reads: CASNEFSGFVGYTF. The part of the CDR3 DNA that was read is TGTGCCAGCAATGAGTTCTCAGGGTTTGTTGGC. J is TRBJ1-2 and V is TRBV5-6, with D maybe TRBD1 (5 bases). Read sequence stops 3 residues before the CDR3 end, and the germline J gene provides the missing end. Trimming pared 6 bases from V and 7 bases from J, leaving 19 bases between. From germline, CDR1 is SGHDT and CDR2 YYEEEE. This CDR3 comprises 14 residues.

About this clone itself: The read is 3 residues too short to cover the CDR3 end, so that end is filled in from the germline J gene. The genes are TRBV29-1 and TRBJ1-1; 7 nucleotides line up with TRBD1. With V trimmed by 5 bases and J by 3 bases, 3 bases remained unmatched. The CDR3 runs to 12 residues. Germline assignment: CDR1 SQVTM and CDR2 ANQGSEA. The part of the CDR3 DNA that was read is TGCAGCGTTCTAACAGGGGACACTGAA. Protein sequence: CSVLTGDTE. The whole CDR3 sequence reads CSVLTGDTEAFF.

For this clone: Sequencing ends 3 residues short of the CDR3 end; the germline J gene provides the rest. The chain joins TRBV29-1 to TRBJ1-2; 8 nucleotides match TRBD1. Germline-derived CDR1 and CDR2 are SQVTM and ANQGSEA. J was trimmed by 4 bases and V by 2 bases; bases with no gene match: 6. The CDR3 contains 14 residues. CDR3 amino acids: CSVERQGLAYGYTF. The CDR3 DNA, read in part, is TGCAGCGTTGAACGACAGGGGTTGGCCTATGGC.

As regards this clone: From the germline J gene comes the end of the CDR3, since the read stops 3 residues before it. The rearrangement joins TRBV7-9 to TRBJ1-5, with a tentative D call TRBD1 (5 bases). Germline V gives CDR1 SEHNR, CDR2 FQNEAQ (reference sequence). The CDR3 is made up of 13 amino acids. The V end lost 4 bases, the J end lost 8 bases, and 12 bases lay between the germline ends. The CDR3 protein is CASSYQGDEPQHF. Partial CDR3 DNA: TGTGCCAGCAGCTACCAGGGCGACGAGCCC.

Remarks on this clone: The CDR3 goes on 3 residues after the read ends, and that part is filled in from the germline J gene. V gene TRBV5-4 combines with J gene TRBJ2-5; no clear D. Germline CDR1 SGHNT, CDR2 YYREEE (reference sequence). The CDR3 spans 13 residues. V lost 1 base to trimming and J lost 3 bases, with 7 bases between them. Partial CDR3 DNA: TGTGCCAGCAGCTTGTTTATAGAAGAGACC. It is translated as CASSLFIEET. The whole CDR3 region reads CASSLFIEETQYF.

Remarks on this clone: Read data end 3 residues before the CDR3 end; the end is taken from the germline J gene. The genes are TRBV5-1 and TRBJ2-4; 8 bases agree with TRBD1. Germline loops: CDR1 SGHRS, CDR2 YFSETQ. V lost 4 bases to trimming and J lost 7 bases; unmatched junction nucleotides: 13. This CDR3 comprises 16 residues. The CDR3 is CASSLRTGLGVNIQYF. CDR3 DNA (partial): TGCGCCAGCAGCCTGCGGACAGGGCTTGGGGTGAACATT.

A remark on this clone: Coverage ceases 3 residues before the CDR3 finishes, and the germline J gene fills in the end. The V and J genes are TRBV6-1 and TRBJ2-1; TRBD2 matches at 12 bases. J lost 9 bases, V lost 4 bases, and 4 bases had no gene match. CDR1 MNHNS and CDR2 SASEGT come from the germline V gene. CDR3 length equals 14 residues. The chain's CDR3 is CASSGGLAGFEQFF. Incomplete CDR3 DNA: TGTGCCAGCAGTGGTGGACTAGCGGGATTTGAG.

CDR3 sequence reads: CASSPGGGDTEAFF. The part of the CDR3 DNA that was read is TGTGCCAGCAGCCCAGGAGGCGGGGATACTGAA. The gene calls are TRBV7-3 and TRBJ1-1; no clear D. The read terminates 3 residues ahead of where the CDR3 ends, so the germline J gene completes it. The CDR3 sequence is 14 residues long. CDR1 and CDR2 from the germline V gene are SGHTA and FQGTGA. Trimming took off 5 bases at V and 5 bases at J, with 15 bases between the two ends.